The 9 T cell receptor beta chains below were found in one sample sequenced in a study of siplizumab effects on memory and regulatory T cells. Libraries were prepared by immunoSEQ multiplex PCR; TCRdb keeps only in-frame clonotypes and omits some of them. This table holds 56,000 or so clones, 95% to 98% found once. Sequencing input: naive CD8+ T cells sorted from blood. The receptors derive from a human donor in good health.

The chain combines TRBV6-5 with TRBJ1-1; D might be TRBD1 (6 bases). CDR1 is MNHEY, CDR2 SVGAGI, per germline. The V gene lost 2 bases and the J gene lost 3 bases, with 13 bases spanning the gap. The CDR3 is 15 residues long. This CDR3 is CASSYPGGRDTEAFF. CDR3 nucleotide sequence: TGTGCCAGCAGTTACCCCGGGGGCAGGGACACTGAAGCTTTCTTT.

J is TRBJ2-6 and V is TRBV9, with TRBD2 identical over 8 bases. J was trimmed by 0 bases and V by 4 bases; bases with no gene match: 6. This CDR3 has 17 residues. The germline CDR1 and CDR2 sequences are SGDLS and YYNGEE. CDR3 residues: CASSPSGRGSGANVLTF. The CDR3 bases are TGTGCCAGCAGCCCTTCCGGGAGGGGCTCTGGGGCCAACGTCCTGACTTTC.

The chain joins TRBV6-1 to TRBJ1-5; no clear D. V lost 2 bases and J 4 bases, leaving 9 bases between the germline ends. The CDR3 covers 14 residues. CDR1 MNHNS and CDR2 SASEGT come from the germline V gene. The CDR3 reads CASSESGKNQPQHF. The CDR3 DNA sequence: TGTGCCAGCAGTGAAAGCGGGAAGAATCAGCCCCAGCATTTT.

This chain connects TRBV7-9 to TRBJ2-1; D is ambiguous. The CDR3 runs 12 residues. Germline loops: CDR1 SEHNR, CDR2 FQNEAQ (reference sequence). V dropped 5 bases and J dropped 7 bases, with 9 bases sitting between them. CDR3 sequence reads: CASSPHFNEQFF. For the CDR3, the DNA is TGTGCCAGCAGCCCCCATTTTAATGAGCAGTTCTTC.

The chain combines TRBV7-9 with TRBJ2-5, with D unresolved. V lost 1 base to trimming and J lost 5 bases, with 23 bases between them. The CDR3 loop spans 18 amino acids. Germline CDR1 reads SEHNR; CDR2 reads FQNEAQ (reference sequence). The CDR3 coding sequence is TGTGCCAGCAGCTTAGGTCAATTTGACCCCCGGCAGCCGGAGACCCAGTACTTC. Residues: CASSLGQFDPRQPETQYF.

This clone came up once. CDR3 in amino acids: CASSSVLSYEQYF. CDR3 DNA sequence: TGTGCCAGCAGCTCGGTCCTTTCCTACGAGCAGTACTTC. This sequence joins TRBV7-9 and TRBJ2-7; D uncertain. Germline V gives CDR1 SEHNR, CDR2 FQNEAQ (reference sequence). CDR3 length: 13 amino acids. With 4 bases removed from V and 1 base from J, the gap between germline ends came to 8 bases.

The V and J genes are TRBV27 and TRBJ2-7; 9 positions match TRBD2. The V and J ends lost 2 bases and 8 bases, in that order; junction bases with no gene match: 7. The germline gives CDR1 MNHEY, CDR2 SMNVEV (reference sequence). The CDR3 runs to 14 residues. CDR3 in DNA: TGTGCCAGCAGTTTAAGCGGGAGGCCTCCCAAGCAGTACTTC. Amino acids: CASSLSGRPPKQYF.

The chain couples TRBV6-1 to TRBJ2-1, with 8 bases matching TRBD1. CDR3 length equals 15 residues. Germline V gene data show CDR1 as MNHNS and CDR2 as SASEGT. V lost 7 bases, J lost 1 base, and 6 bases stayed unmatched. CDR3 sequence reads: CASTSRDRSYNEQFF. CDR3 sequence (DNA): TGTGCCAGCACCTCCCGGGACAGGTCCTACAATGAGCAGTTCTTC.

The V and J genes are TRBV2 and TRBJ2-2; 10 bases fit TRBD1. The CDR3 has 16 amino acids. CDR1 and CDR2 (germline): SNHLY, FYNNEI. J gave up 0 bases and V 6 bases, and 4 bases lay outside the gene matches. The CDR3 loop is CASRGTGVSNTGELFF. The DNA for the CDR3 is TGTGCCAGCAGGGGGACAGGGGTATCGAACACCGGGGAGCTGTTTTTT.